This T cell receptor beta chain was documented in a study of T cell repertoires in cytomegalovirus infection. Study overall: CMV epitopes used comprised recently identified HLA-C-restricted ones and well-studied HLA-B-restricted ones. Shared public TCR beta signatures pointed to both CMV infection and a matching HLA type.

The CDR3 contains 13 residues. From germline, CDR1 is SGHTA and CDR2 FQGNSA. V was shortened by 7 bases and J by 6 bases, with 13 bases between the two germline ends. This clonotype was seen only a few times. Its antigen is unidentified. Each CDR3 protein gets one entry after TCRdb re-called the reads with MiXCR. The sample lists hundreds of thousands of distinct CDR3 sequences, 40% to 50% occurring once. Study-level results: In two of eight donors, the top clonotype was HLA-C-restricted CMV-specific. Based on cumulative public TCR beta family frequency, carriers of CMV plus the relevant HLA were identified.

The chain links TRBV7-2 to TRBJ2-1; perhaps TRBD1 as D (5 bases). This receptor was obtained from a human donor in good health (CMV status not recorded). Some clones in this sample may be carry-over from other donors' samples. The sample here was cultured PBMCs, taken from culture after CMV antigen stimulation. CDR3 bases: TGTGCCAGCACACCGTTTGGGGCCAATGAGCAGTTCTTC. This codes for CASTPFGANEQFF.